Below, one TCR beta chain is given with its context. There is no known antigen for this receptor. Base qualities are missing; no much larger clone stands one base away. The library was produced with the immunoSEQ multiplex PCR assay. In its TCRdb copy, this immuneACCESS table keeps in-frame sequences only and misses some clones. Where compared with another copy, unresolved V genes explain less than half of these, and the others have no known cause. In this sample the table shows about 81,000 clones, more than 90% of which occur a single time. Of the sample, roughly 0.36% is held by the ten largest clones. These data originate in a study of technical replicates of blood from a few donors (dated by TCRdb to the late 2010s). From cysteine to phenylalanine, the CDR3 is 15 amino acids long. Solely the CDR3 DNA is kept, with 45 bases framed from the first base. CDR1 and CDR2 (SGHDN, FVKESK) derive from the germline V gene. The germline V and J ends show losses of 4 bases and 2 bases respectively, and no gene match explains 7 bases of the junction.

The receptor was derived from a human donor in good health. The specimen sequenced was T cells isolated from PBMCs. Recombination linked TRBV14 to TRBJ2-5; TRBD2 agrees with 7 junctional bases. The nucleotide sequence is given as TGTGCCAGCAGCCTTAGACTAGCCAAGCAAGAGACCCAGTACTTC. Its translation reads: CASSLRLAKQETQYF.